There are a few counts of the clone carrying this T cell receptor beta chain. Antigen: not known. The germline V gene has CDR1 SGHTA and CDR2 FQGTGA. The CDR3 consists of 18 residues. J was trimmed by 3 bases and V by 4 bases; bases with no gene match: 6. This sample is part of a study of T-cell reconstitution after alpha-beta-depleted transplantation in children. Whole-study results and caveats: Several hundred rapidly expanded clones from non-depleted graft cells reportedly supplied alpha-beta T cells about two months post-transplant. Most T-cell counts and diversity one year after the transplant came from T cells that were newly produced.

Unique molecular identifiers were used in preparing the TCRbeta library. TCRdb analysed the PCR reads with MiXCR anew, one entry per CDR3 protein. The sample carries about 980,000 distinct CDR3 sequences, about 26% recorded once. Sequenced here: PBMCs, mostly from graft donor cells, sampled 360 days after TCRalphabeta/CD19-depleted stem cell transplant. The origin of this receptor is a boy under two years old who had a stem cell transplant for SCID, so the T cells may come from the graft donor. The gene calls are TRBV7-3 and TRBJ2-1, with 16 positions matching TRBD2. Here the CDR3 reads CASSWGLAGGLGYNEQFF. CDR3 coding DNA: TGTGCCAGCAGCTGGGGACTAGCGGGGGGGCTGGGCTACAATGAGCAGTTCTTC.